The T cell receptor (beta chain) described here comes from a study of cytomegalovirus exposure and HLA in healthy donors. Across the whole study: The study placed around 80% of its 350 to 400 genotyped donors in the Caucasian-associated ancestry cluster.

Whole-study findings and limits: TCR beta V- and J-gene trimming was later associated with a missense DCLRE1C variant. Later analysis identified several of the most significant clusters that appeared linked to common viral pathogens.

Remarks on this clone: The antigen is not known.

J was trimmed by 8 bases and V by 0 bases; bases with no gene match: 1. This CDR3 has 14 residues. Per germline, CDR1 LGHNA and CDR2 YSLEER. Use of 60 Vbeta and 13 Jbeta primers characterized the PCR. Under the authors' procedure: A later analysis tallied approximately 78 million unique TCR beta chains, some 12 million of them shared. Using immunoSEQ multiplex PCR, the repertoire was profiled, and TCRdb retains in-frame clones only, with some absent. The DNA was the basis for D and trimming; V, J and clone size are from that table. This sample yields about 110,000 clones, of which roughly 70% are seen a single time; 2.5% to 3% belongs to the top ten.

The sequence was obtained from a male donor in good health and CMV-seropositive. Sequencing input: PBMCs. This sequence joins TRBV4-3 and TRBJ1-2; 12 bases map to TRBD1. CDR3 region: CASSQEGTGGGYTF. CDR3 DNA sequence: TGCGCCAGCAGCCAAGAAGGGACAGGGGGCGGCTACACCTTC.